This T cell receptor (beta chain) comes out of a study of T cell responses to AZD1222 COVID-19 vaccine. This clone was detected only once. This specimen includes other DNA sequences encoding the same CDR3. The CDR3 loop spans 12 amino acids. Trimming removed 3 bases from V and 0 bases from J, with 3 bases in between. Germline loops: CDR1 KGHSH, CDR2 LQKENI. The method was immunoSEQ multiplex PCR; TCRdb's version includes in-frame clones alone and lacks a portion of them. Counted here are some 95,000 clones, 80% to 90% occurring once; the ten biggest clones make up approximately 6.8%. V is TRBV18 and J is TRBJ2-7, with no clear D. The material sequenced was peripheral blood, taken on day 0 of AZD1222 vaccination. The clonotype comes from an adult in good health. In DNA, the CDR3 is TGTGCCAGCTCACCGAGCTCCTACGAGCAGTACTTC. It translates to CASSPSSYEQYF.